The 17 T cell receptor beta chains presented below share a single source sample, sequenced in a study of hypomethylating agent response in myelodysplastic syndrome. Repertoires were generated with immunoSEQ multiplex PCR, while TCRdb's copy carries only in-frame clones and drops some. The data show 2,500 to 3,000 clones, with approximately 81% seen just once and approximately 31% held by the top ten. Sequenced material: bone marrow, taken before or after starting hypomethylating agent treatment for myelodysplastic syndrome (not recorded which). The receptors here all came from a human donor with myelodysplastic syndrome.

V gene TRBV5-1 combines with J gene TRBJ2-5; tentative D call: TRBD1 (5 bases). Near its end, the DNA agrees better with TRBJ2-7, so the J call may be wrong. Germline lookup yields CDR1 SGHRS and CDR2 YFSETQ. CDR3 length: 15 residues. The CDR3 coding sequence is TGCGCCAGCAGTACTAATACCCAGGGTGGGTACGAGCAGTACTTC. Its protein product is CASSTNTQGGYEQYF.

The J gene is TRBJ2-1, the V gene TRBV2; the match to TRBD2 covers 7 bases. The length of the CDR3 is 16 residues. Germline V gene data show CDR1 as SNHLY and CDR2 as FYNNEI. With V trimmed by 6 bases and J by 5 bases, 13 bases remained unmatched. The CDR3 loop reads CASSPGLDNTNNEQFF. CDR3 nucleotide sequence: TGTGCCAGCAGCCCCGGACTAGACAATACTAACAATGAGCAGTTCTTC.

This rearrangement joins TRBV7-7 to TRBJ2-1; D is undetermined. The CDR3 has 12 amino acids. The V gene lost 1 base and the J gene lost 6 bases, with 4 bases spanning the gap. CDR1 and CDR2 (germline): SSHAT, FNYEAQ (reference sequence). The CDR3 region is CASSLDGNEQFF. The CDR3 coding sequence is TGTGCCAGCAGCTTAGACGGCAATGAGCAGTTCTTC.

This clone was seen only a few times. V is TRBV5-4 and J is TRBJ1-5, with TRBD1 matching over 9 bases. Germline lookup yields CDR1 SGHNT and CDR2 YYREEE (reference sequence). This CDR3 is built from 16 residues. J gave up 2 bases and V 2 bases, and 5 bases lay outside the gene matches. In DNA, the CDR3 is TGTGCCAGCAGCTTTACAGGGGGCTGGGGCAATCAGCCCCAGCATTTT. It codes for CASSFTGGWGNQPQHF.

V usage is TRBV7-8 and J usage is TRBJ1-3, with D unclear. The CDR3 is made up of 16 amino acids. Germline V gives CDR1 SGHVS, CDR2 FQNEAQ. V lost 1 base and J 0 bases, leaving 10 bases between the germline ends. The CDR3 region has the DNA TGTGCCAGCAGCTTAGGGCAACCATACTCTGGAAACACCATATATTTT. The encoded protein is CASSLGQPYSGNTIYF.

In the case of this clone: This specimen includes other DNA sequences encoding the same CDR3. V gene TRBV6-5 combines with J gene TRBJ2-1; D remains ambiguous. The CDR3 contains 14 residues. Germline values: CDR1 MNHEY, CDR2 SVGAGI. V lost 2 bases to trimming and J lost 5 bases, with 10 bases between them. CDR3 DNA sequence: TGTGCCAGCAGTTACCTAGGCAGAAACAATGAGCAGTTCTTC. Its translation is CASSYLGRNNEQFF.

The CDR3 loop reads CASSLDLGSAQSYTF. In DNA form, the CDR3 reads TGTGCCAGCAGCTTAGATCTCGGAAGTGCTCAAAGCTACACCTTC. This chain uses TRBV11-2 with TRBJ1-2; D remains unclear. Trimming removed 0 bases from V and 9 bases from J, with 17 bases in between. CDR3 size: 15 residues. Germline V lookup: CDR1 SGHAT, CDR2 FQNNGV.

This chain joins TRBV29-1 and TRBJ2-7, with D hard to call. Germline V gene data show CDR1 as SQVTM and CDR2 as ANQGSEA. This CDR3 region has 11 residues. Trimming cost V 3 bases and J 0 bases, with 3 bases left between them. The CDR3 is CSVEGSYEQYF. In DNA form, the CDR3 reads TGCAGCGTTGAGGGCTCCTACGAGCAGTACTTC.

The rearrangement uses TRBV7-2 and TRBJ2-3; tentatively, D is TRBD2 (5 bases). This CDR3 comprises 14 residues. Germline CDR1 and CDR2: SGHTA and FQGNSA. Trimming pared 2 bases from V and 4 bases from J, leaving 10 bases between. CDR3 residues: CASSLTRYSDTQYF. The DNA of the CDR3 is TGTGCCAGCAGCTTAACTAGGTACTCAGATACGCAGTATTTT.

This chain links TRBV5-1 with TRBJ1-6, with 9 bases aligning to TRBD1. The CDR3 contains 15 residues. The V gene end was trimmed by 4 bases and the J gene end by 5 bases; junction bases not matched to a gene: 4. Germline CDR1 SGHRS, CDR2 YFSETQ. The chain's CDR3 is CASSARTGDNSPLHF. DNA for the CDR3: TGCGCCAGCAGCGCCCGGACAGGGGATAATTCACCCCTCCACTTT. The full variable domain, its missing parts supplied by reference TRBV5-1 and TRBJ1-6, is KAGVTQTPRYLIKTRGQQVTLSCSPISGHRSVSWYQQTPGQGLQFLFEYFSETQRNKGNFPGRFSGRQFSNSRSEMNVSTLELGDSALYLCASSARTGDNSPLHFGNGTRLTVT.

This rearrangement joins TRBV19 to TRBJ1-2; weak D call: TRBD1 (5 bases). Germline CDR1 is LNHDA and CDR2 is SQIVND (reference sequence). V shed 5 bases and J shed 4 bases, with 17 bases lying between them. The CDR3 contains 15 residues. CDR3 nucleotides: TGTGCCAGTAGTTCGTTTGGTAGGGGATTCTATGGCTACACCTTC. Protein sequence: CASSSFGRGFYGYTF.

V gene TRBV5-6 combines with J gene TRBJ2-7; 7 bases match TRBD2. The CDR3 contains 15 residues. The germline V gene encodes CDR1 SGHDT and CDR2 YYEEEE. Losses at the gene ends were 5 bases for V and 3 bases for J; bases not matched to a gene: 11. This CDR3 reads CASRLSGTNGYEQYF. DNA of the CDR3: TGTGCCAGCAGACTATCCGGGACTAATGGCTACGAGCAGTACTTC.

The chain employs TRBV5-4 and TRBJ2-7; D unclear. Germline V gene lookup returns CDR1 SGHNT and CDR2 YYREEE (reference sequence). V was pared by 0 bases and J by 5 bases, with 12 bases between. CDR3 length: 14 residues. Here the CDR3 reads CASSLARLSDEQYF. As DNA, the CDR3 is TGTGCCAGCAGCTTGGCCCGGTTATCCGACGAGCAGTACTTC.

V usage is TRBV29-1 and J usage is TRBJ1-2; 9 positions match TRBD1. Looked up from germline, CDR1 is SQVTM and CDR2 is ANQGSEA. There are 14 residues in the CDR3. Losses at the gene ends were 7 bases for V and 8 bases for J; bases not matched to a gene: 14. CDR3 sequence (DNA): TGCAGCGGGGCAGGGGGGGGGACAGGGAGAGGCTACACCTTC. This sequence encodes CSGAGGGTGRGYTF.

This chain connects TRBV11-2 to TRBJ1-4; D is possibly TRBD1 (6 bases). Germline lookup yields CDR1 SGHAT and CDR2 FQNNGV. V was shortened by 0 bases and J by 11 bases, with 19 bases between the two germline ends. The CDR3 length is 16 residues. CDR3 loop: CASSLDSGPLGGKLFF. CDR3 DNA: TGTGCCAGCAGCTTAGATAGCGGCCCCCTAGGGGGGAAACTGTTTTTT.

This chain uses TRBV7-6 with TRBJ1-4; D gene uncertain. The CDR3 has 14 residues. Germline V gene data show CDR1 as SGHVS and CDR2 as FNYEAQ. Deletions cut 7 bases from V and 0 bases from J, with 9 bases between. CDR3: CASNDGATNEKLFF. The CDR3 nucleotides read TGTGCCAGCAACGATGGGGCAACTAATGAAAAACTGTTTTTT.

A few counts support this clone. The chain recombines TRBV18 with TRBJ2-3; perhaps TRBD2 as D (6 bases). There are 14 residues in the CDR3. CDR1 is KGHSH and CDR2 is LQKENI in the germline V gene. Trimming cost V 4 bases and J 2 bases, with 10 bases left between them. For the CDR3, the DNA is TGTGCCAGCTCACGGGGGGTGTCCACAGATACGCAGTATTTT. The encoded protein is CASSRGVSTDTQYF.